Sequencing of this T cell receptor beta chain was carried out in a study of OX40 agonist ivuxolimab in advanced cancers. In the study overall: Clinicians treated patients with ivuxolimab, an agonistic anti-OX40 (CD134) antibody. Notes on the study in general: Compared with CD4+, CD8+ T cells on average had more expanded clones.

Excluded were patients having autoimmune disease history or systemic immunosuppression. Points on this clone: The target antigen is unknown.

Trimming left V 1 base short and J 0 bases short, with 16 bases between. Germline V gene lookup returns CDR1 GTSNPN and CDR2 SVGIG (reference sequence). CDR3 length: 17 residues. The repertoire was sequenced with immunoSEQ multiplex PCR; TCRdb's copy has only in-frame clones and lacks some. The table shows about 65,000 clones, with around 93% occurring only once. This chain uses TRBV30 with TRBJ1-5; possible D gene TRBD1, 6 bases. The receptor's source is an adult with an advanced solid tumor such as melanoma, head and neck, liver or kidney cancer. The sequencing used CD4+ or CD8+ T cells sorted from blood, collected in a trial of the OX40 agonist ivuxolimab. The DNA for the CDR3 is TGTGCCTGGAGTGCCGAACTCAGGACAGATAGCAATCAGCCCCAGCATTTT. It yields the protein CAWSAELRTDSNQPQHF.